Each of the 23 T cell receptor beta chains below was sequenced from the same sample in a study of CD8+ T cells in alopecia areata. After isolation, RNA underwent reverse transcription to generate cDNA as the sequencing template. Profiling relied on immunoSEQ multiplex PCR, and the TCRdb table lists in-frame clones only, not all of them. The sample has approximately 100,000 clones, approximately 58% seen once. The sequenced sample consisted of CD4+ T cells sorted from blood. The receptor source for this set is a human donor in good health.

This clone was observed a few times. This rearrangement joins TRBV25-1 to TRBJ2-7; D gene ambiguous. V was pared by 6 bases and J by 4 bases, with 4 bases between. CDR3 length: 10 residues. Germline CDR1 MGHDK, CDR2 SYGVNS. As DNA, the CDR3 is TGTGCCAGCAGCAAATACGAGCAGTACTTC. Encoded protein: CASSKYEQYF.

The chain joins TRBV6-6 to TRBJ1-1; D unresolved. With 6 bases removed from V and 1 base from J, the gap between germline ends came to 9 bases. The CDR3 covers 13 residues. Germline V lookup: CDR1 MNHNY, CDR2 SVGAGI (reference sequence). The CDR3 here is CASSPTGNTEAFF. Written as DNA, the CDR3 is TGTGCCAGCAGCCCCACGGGGAACACTGAAGCTTTCTTT.

This sequence joins TRBV2 and TRBJ2-3; D remains unclear. This CDR3 spans 15 amino acids. Germline V lookup: CDR1 SNHLY, CDR2 FYNNEI. Between the trimmed V and J ends, which lost 4 bases and 2 bases, there was a span of 13 bases. CDR3 residues: CASSGLLHITDTQYF. DNA of the CDR3: TGTGCCAGCAGTGGACTCCTACATATCACAGATACGCAGTATTTT.

Here the CDR3 DNA reads TGTGCCAGCAGCTTAGTTGAGCAGTTCTTC. This translates into CASSLVEQFF. The V and J genes are TRBV7-2 and TRBJ2-1; D is unclear. Germline assignment: CDR1 SGHTA and CDR2 FQGNSA. The CDR3 loop spans 10 amino acids. Trimming cost V 1 base and J 9 bases, with 1 base left between them.

The V gene is TRBV20-1, the J gene TRBJ2-1; no reliable D call. CDR1 is DFQATT, CDR2 SNEGSKA, per germline (reference sequence). The ends were cut back, 0 bases at V and 7 bases at J, with 1 base in the middle. This CDR3 has 10 amino acids. The CDR3 reads CSARENEQFF. The CDR3 DNA is TGCAGTGCTAGAGAGAATGAGCAGTTCTTC.

This chain links TRBV30 with TRBJ1-3; no reliable D call. The germline V and J ends were trimmed by 3 bases and 0 bases, with 0 bases remaining between them. CDR3 length: 11 residues. Looked up from germline, CDR1 is GTSNPN and CDR2 is SVGIG (reference sequence). CDR3 DNA: TGTGCCTGGAGCTCTGGAAACACCATATATTTT. The encoded protein is CAWSSGNTIYF.

This clone was detected only once. The chain joins TRBV30 to TRBJ2-5; no reliable D call. V was pared by 2 bases and J by 5 bases, with 9 bases between. The CDR3 runs 12 residues. CDR1 is GTSNPN, CDR2 SVGIG, per germline (reference sequence). DNA of the CDR3: TGTGCCTGGAGTCCTGGGCGGGAGACCCAGTACTTC. Protein sequence: CAWSPGRETQYF. The full variable domain, in which reference TRBV30 and TRBJ2-5 provide the parts outside the CDR3, is SQTIHQWPATLVQPVGSPLSLECTVEGTSNPNLYWYRQAAGRGLQLLFYSVGIGQISSEVPQNLSASRPQDRQFILSSKKLLLSDSGFYLCAWSPGRETQYFGPGTRLLVL.

On this clone itself: Other DNA sequences from this sample encode an identical CDR3 as well. The V call is TRBV9, the J call TRBJ1-1; no clear D gene. The germline V gene encodes CDR1 SGDLS and CDR2 YYNGEE. This CDR3 has 14 amino acids. Trimming stripped 1 base from V and 0 bases from J, with 7 bases between. CDR3 loop: CASSVSSMNTEAFF. DNA for the CDR3: TGTGCCAGCAGCGTATCCAGTATGAACACTGAAGCTTTCTTT.

The CDR3 here is CASSFTGGAYGYTF. The CDR3 DNA follows: TGTGCCAGCAGCTTCACAGGGGGAGCCTATGGCTACACCTTC. J is TRBJ1-2 and V is TRBV7-9, with 8 bases fitting TRBD1. This CDR3 spans 14 amino acids. Germline V gives CDR1 SEHNR, CDR2 FQNEAQ (reference sequence). The ends lost 3 bases at V and 4 bases at J; junction bases unmatched: 4.

V is TRBV7-9 and J is TRBJ1-2, with D unclear. Germline V gene sequence: CDR1 SEHNR, CDR2 FQNEAQ (reference sequence). The CDR3 extends over 14 amino acids. Trimming removed 5 bases from V and 6 bases from J, with 16 bases in between. The chain's CDR3 is CASSEGNGENGYTF. CDR3 DNA: TGTGCCAGCAGCGAGGGAAATGGGGAAAATGGCTACACCTTC.

The chain combines TRBV30 with TRBJ1-2, with unresolved D. CDR1 is GTSNPN, CDR2 SVGIG, per germline (reference sequence). CDR3 length equals 12 residues. V lost 5 bases and J 4 bases, leaving 11 bases between the germline ends. The CDR3 here is CAWERGGYGYTF. The CDR3 coding sequence is TGTGCCTGGGAGAGAGGTGGCTATGGCTACACCTTC.

This clone was seen more than once but under ten times. The genes are TRBV5-1 and TRBJ2-1; D ambiguous. CDR1 and CDR2 from the germline V gene are SGHRS and YFSETQ. V lost 1 base and J 9 bases, leaving 17 bases between the germline ends. This CDR3 region has 15 residues. As DNA, the CDR3 is TGCGCCAGCAGCTTGACCCTAGAGGAGTTCGGTGAGCAGTTCTTC. Encoded protein: CASSLTLEEFGEQFF.

There are a few counts of this clone. An end of the junction differs from the germline gene, which may be a read error. The chain combines TRBV6-1 with TRBJ1-4; 7 bases map to TRBD1. This CDR3 region has 13 residues. Germline V CDR1 and CDR2: MNHNS, SASEGT. The CDR3 DNA reads TGTGCCAGCAGTGACCAGTACGGGGACAGAGGACTTTTT. Translated: CASSDQYGDRGLF.

This clone was counted between two and nine times. The chain couples TRBV23-1 to TRBJ2-7, with D perhaps matching TRBD1 (6 bases). TRBV23-1 falls under the ORF class, with uncertain function. Trimming removed 0 bases at V and 5 bases at J, with 14 bases between. This CDR3 spans 15 amino acids. This CDR3 is CASSQSMQGQNEQYF. DNA of the CDR3: TGCGCCAGCAGTCAATCCATGCAGGGGCAGAACGAGCAGTACTTC.

The J gene is TRBJ1-1, the V gene TRBV5-1, with 9 bases fitting TRBD1. With V trimmed by 4 bases and J by 0 bases, 7 bases remained unmatched. CDR1 and CDR2 from the germline V gene are SGHRS and YFSETQ. This CDR3 contains 16 residues. This CDR3 is CASSDGTGNMNTEAFF. CDR3 DNA: TGCGCCAGCAGCGATGGGACAGGGAACATGAACACTGAAGCTTTCTTT. Full variable domain (remainder filled in from reference TRBV5-1 and TRBJ1-1): KAGVTQTPRYLIKTRGQQVTLSCSPISGHRSVSWYQQTPGQGLQFLFEYFSETQRNKGNFPGRFSGRQFSNSRSEMNVSTLELGDSALYLCASSDGTGNMNTEAFFGQGTRLTVV.

This chain uses TRBV29-1 with TRBJ1-2, with D hard to call. V lost 1 base, J lost 5 bases, and 8 bases lay in between. The CDR3 is 12 residues long. Germline V lookup: CDR1 SQVTM, CDR2 ANQGSEA. In DNA form, the CDR3 reads TGCAGCGTTGAAGGACGGCAGTATGGCTACACCTTC. Its translation: CSVEGRQYGYTF.

The count of this clone is one. The rearrangement links TRBV5-1 to TRBJ1-1; 8 bases agree with TRBD1. The ends lost 4 bases at V and 5 bases at J; junction bases unmatched: 4. The germline V gene encodes CDR1 SGHRS and CDR2 YFSETQ. The CDR3 covers 13 residues. The CDR3 sequence is CASSPGQGTEAFF. CDR3 DNA sequence: TGCGCCAGCAGCCCAGGACAGGGAACTGAAGCTTTCTTT.

The chain links TRBV5-6 to TRBJ2-3, with 8 bases matching TRBD2. CDR1 and CDR2 (germline): SGHDT, YYEEEE. J was trimmed by 2 bases and V by 2 bases; bases with no gene match: 4. This CDR3 contains 15 residues. CDR3 DNA: TGTGCCAGCAGCTTCCAAGCGGGGGACACAGATACGCAGTATTTT. Amino acid sequence: CASSFQAGDTDTQYF.

Many counts were recorded for this clone. This rearrangement joins TRBV2 to TRBJ2-3; TRBD2 matches at 8 bases. This CDR3 has 12 amino acids. V shed 7 bases and J 4 bases; nucleotides not matched to a gene: 1. CDR1 is SNHLY, CDR2 FYNNEI, per germline. In DNA, the CDR3 is TGTGCCAGCAAGACTAGCGCAGATACGCAGTATTTT. This translates into CASKTSADTQYF.

The chain recombines TRBV28 with TRBJ1-5, with 7 bases fitting TRBD1. After removal of 6 bases from V and 2 bases from J, the junction contained 13 bases not matched to a gene. CDR3 length: 17 amino acids. Germline lookup yields CDR1 MDHEN and CDR2 SYDVKM. The CDR3 sequence is CASRKYEGRGGNQPQHF. CDR3 DNA: TGTGCCAGCAGAAAATACGAAGGCAGGGGGGGCAATCAGCCCCAGCATTTT.

The chain links TRBV6-1 to TRBJ2-3; 9 positions agree with TRBD2. Per the germline V gene, CDR1 is MNHNS and CDR2 is SASEGT. The ends lost 3 bases at V and 4 bases at J; junction bases unmatched: 11. The CDR3 is 17 amino acids. The CDR3 is CASSEALAGLSADTQYF. CDR3 DNA sequence: TGTGCCAGCAGTGAGGCGCTAGCGGGGCTCTCGGCAGATACGCAGTATTTT.

The chain links TRBV6-1 to TRBJ2-3; D is uncertain. The germline CDR1 and CDR2 sequences are MNHNS and SASEGT. CDR3 length equals 15 residues. V was pared by 3 bases and J by 1 base, with 11 bases between. The CDR3 region has the DNA TGTGCCAGCAGTGACAGACACTCTGGCACAGATACGCAGTATTTT. As protein: CASSDRHSGTDTQYF.

This clone was counted a few times. V and J are TRBV5-1 and TRBJ2-7, with a weak D call TRBD2 (8 bases). V was cut by 4 bases and J by 3 bases, with 17 bases left in between. The CDR3 runs to 15 residues. The germline gives CDR1 SGHRS, CDR2 YFSETQ. This CDR3 reads CASSTLRGDSYEQYF. Here the CDR3 DNA reads TGCGCCAGCAGCACCCTGCGGGGGGACAGCTACGAGCAGTACTTC.